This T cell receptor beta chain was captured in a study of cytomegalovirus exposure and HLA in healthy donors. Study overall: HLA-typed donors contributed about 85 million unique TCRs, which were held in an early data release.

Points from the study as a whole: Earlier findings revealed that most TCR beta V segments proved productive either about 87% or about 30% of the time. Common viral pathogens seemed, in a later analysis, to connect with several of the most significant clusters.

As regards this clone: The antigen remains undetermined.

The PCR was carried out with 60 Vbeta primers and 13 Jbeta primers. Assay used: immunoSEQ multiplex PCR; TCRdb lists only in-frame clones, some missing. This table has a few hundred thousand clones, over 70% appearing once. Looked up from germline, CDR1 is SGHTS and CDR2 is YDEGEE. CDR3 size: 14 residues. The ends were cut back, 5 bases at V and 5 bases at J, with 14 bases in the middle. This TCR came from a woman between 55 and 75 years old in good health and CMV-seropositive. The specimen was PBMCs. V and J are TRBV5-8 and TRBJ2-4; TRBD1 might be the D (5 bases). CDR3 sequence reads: CASSLGNRQNIQYF. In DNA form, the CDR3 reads TGTGCCAGCAGTCTGGGGAACAGGCAAAACATTCAGTACTTC.